Listed here are 18 T cell receptor beta chains from one sample, sequenced in a study of control samples from healthy donors and cancer patients. The table came from immunoSEQ multiplex PCR; TCRdb's copy has only in-frame clones and leaves some out. This repertoire shows more than 95,000 clones, more than 80% found once; its top ten account for 1.1%. Material for sequencing was PBMCs. Receptors were obtained from a woman between 50 and 59 years old with colorectal cancer.

The chain has TRBV7-2 and TRBJ2-6; 9 bases are a match to TRBD1. CDR3 length: 18 residues. Germline V gene data show CDR1 as SGHTA and CDR2 as FQGNSA. V shed 2 bases and J 2 bases; nucleotides not matched to a gene: 7. CDR3 DNA: TGTGCCAGCAGCTTACAACAGGGGGCGGCCACTGGGGCCAACGTCCTGACTTTC. Encoded protein: CASSLQQGAATGANVLTF.

The rearrangement uses TRBV15 and TRBJ2-2, with D possibly matching TRBD1 (7 bases). The CDR3 covers 15 residues. The ends were cut back, 5 bases at V and 6 bases at J, with 16 bases in the middle. Per germline, CDR1 LNHNV and CDR2 YYDKDF (reference sequence). The CDR3 DNA reads TGTGCCACCAGCCTTACGGCAGGGGGGCCCGGGGAGCTGTTTTTT. Translation gives CATSLTAGGPGELFF. Using reference TRBV15 and TRBJ2-2 for the parts outside the CDR3, the full variable domain is DAMVIQNPRYQVTQFGKPVTLSCSQTLNHNVMYWYQQKSSQAPKLLFHYYDKDFNNEADTPDNFQSRRPNTSFCFLDIRSPGLGDTAMYLCATSLTAGGPGELFFGEGSRLTVL.

The V gene is TRBV12-5, the J gene TRBJ2-3; 7 bases align to TRBD1. Germline V gene sequence: CDR1 LGHNT, CDR2 FRNRAP. CDR3 length: 14 residues. Trimming removed 0 bases from V and 4 bases from J; junction bases left unmatched: 1. As DNA, the CDR3 is TGTGCTAGTGGTTTGGTACAGGGGCCAGATACGCAGTATTTT. Residues: CASGLVQGPDTQYF.

J is TRBJ1-2 and V is TRBV19; weak D call: TRBD1 (5 bases). Germline V gives CDR1 LNHDA, CDR2 SQIVND (reference sequence). This CDR3 has 12 residues. V was trimmed by 3 bases and J by 7 bases, leaving 9 bases between them. CDR3 sequence reads: CASSIGASGYTF. CDR3 bases: TGTGCCAGTAGTATTGGGGCAAGTGGCTACACCTTC.

This clone was picked up one time. This rearrangement joins TRBV10-2 to TRBJ2-7; the D gene is possibly TRBD1 (5 bases). Trimming removed 3 bases from V and 7 bases from J, with 10 bases in between. The germline CDR1 and CDR2 sequences are WSHSY and SAAADI. The CDR3 consists of 12 residues. The CDR3 here is CASSDYRGEQYF. In DNA form, the CDR3 reads TGCGCCAGCAGTGACTATAGGGGTGAGCAGTACTTC.

This clone has only a few counts. The CDR3 is CAISEPGGNTGELFF. The DNA of the CDR3 is TGTGCCATCAGTGAACCGGGGGGTAACACCGGGGAGCTGTTTTTT. This chain links TRBV10-3 with TRBJ2-2; TRBD2 matches at 7 bases. The germline V gene has CDR1 ENHRY and CDR2 SYGVKD. The CDR3 extends over 15 amino acids. J gave up 2 bases and V 3 bases, and 3 bases lay outside the gene matches.

The chain carries TRBV7-9 and TRBJ1-3; D possibly corresponds to TRBD1 (6 bases). The V end lost 7 bases, the J end lost 3 bases, and 19 bases lay between the germline ends. In germline, CDR1 is SEHNR, CDR2 FQNEAQ (reference sequence). The CDR3 length is 16 residues. CDR3 DNA sequence: TGTGCCAGCATCAGTATGGGGGGCATCGTTGGAAACACCATATATTTT. This gives the protein CASISMGGIVGNTIYF.

The chain is built from TRBV7-8 and TRBJ2-1; D ambiguous. Trimming took off 2 bases at V and 7 bases at J, with 9 bases between the two ends. Germline values: CDR1 SGHVS, CDR2 FQNEAQ. There are 13 residues in the CDR3. CDR3 in DNA: TGTGCCAGCAGCTTATGGAGTGCTAATGAGCAGTTCTTC. Residues: CASSLWSANEQFF. Combining the CDR3 with reference TRBV7-8 and TRBJ2-1 gives the whole variable domain GAGVSQSPRYKVAKRGQDVALRCDPISGHVSLFWYQQALGQGPEFLTYFQNEAQLDKSGLPSDRFFAERPEGSVSTLKIQRTQQEDSAVYLCASSLWSANEQFFGPGTRLTVL.

The chain is built from TRBV19 and TRBJ1-5; 9 bases are shared with TRBD1. This CDR3 comprises 16 residues. In germline, CDR1 is LNHDA, CDR2 SQIVND (reference sequence). V was pared by 4 bases and J by 7 bases, with 11 bases of the junction left unmatched. CDR3 nucleotides: TGTGCCAGTAGTACCCCCGGGGACAGGGTACCGCAGCCCCAGCATTTT. Its translation: CASSTPGDRVPQPQHF.

CDR3 DNA: TGTGCCAGCTCCGCGGACCTTAGCACAGATACGCAGTATTTT. Its translation: CASSADLSTDTQYF. V is TRBV2 and J is TRBJ2-3; no reliable D call. CDR1 is SNHLY, CDR2 FYNNEI, per germline. The V end was cut by 8 bases, the J end by 0 bases, with 12 bases between. This CDR3 has 14 residues.

This clone occurred a few times. The same CDR3 is also encoded by other DNA sequences in this sample. CDR3 region: CASSLQKNTEAFF. CDR3 DNA sequence: TGCGCCAGCAGTTTACAGAAGAACACTGAAGCTTTCTTT. The chain is built from TRBV10-1 and TRBJ1-1, with D hard to call. The CDR3 is made up of 13 amino acids. Germline V gene lookup returns CDR1 WNHNN and CDR2 SYGVQD (reference sequence). Trimming removed 5 bases from V and 1 base from J, with 8 bases in between.

The V and J genes are TRBV5-1 and TRBJ2-3, with D possibly being TRBD1 (6 bases). CDR3 length equals 17 residues. The ends were cut back, 3 bases at V and 2 bases at J, with 19 bases in the middle. Germline CDR1 reads SGHRS; CDR2 reads YFSETQ. The CDR3 spells CASSSGWDTEFTDTQYF. In nucleotides, the CDR3 is TGCGCCAGCAGCTCGGGGTGGGACACCGAGTTCACAGATACGCAGTATTTT.

V gene TRBV19 combines with J gene TRBJ1-6, with D possibly being TRBD1 (5 bases). Germline V gene sequence: CDR1 LNHDA, CDR2 SQIVND (reference sequence). V lost 6 bases, J lost 5 bases, and 14 bases lay in between. The CDR3 spans 15 residues. The CDR3 is CASSPRDGNNSPLHF. CDR3 coding DNA: TGTGCCAGTAGCCCCCGGGACGGAAATAATTCACCCCTCCACTTT.

As for this clone: The sample holds other DNA sequences that translate to the same CDR3. The CDR3 loop is CASSYSTANYGYTF. DNA for the CDR3: TGTGCCAGCAGTTATAGTACTGCGAACTATGGCTACACCTTC. J is TRBJ1-2 and V is TRBV6-5; D gene uncertain. V lost 3 bases, J lost 2 bases, and 10 bases lay in between. CDR1 MNHEY and CDR2 SVGAGI come from the germline V gene. This CDR3 contains 14 residues.

The V gene is TRBV5-1, the J gene TRBJ1-3; TRBD1 is a possible D gene (6 bases). V dropped 0 bases and J dropped 0 bases, with 16 bases sitting between them. The germline V gene encodes CDR1 SGHRS and CDR2 YFSETQ. The CDR3 has 18 amino acids. The CDR3 is CASSLVSTGSYSGNTIYF. In nucleotides, the CDR3 is TGCGCCAGCAGCTTGGTGTCTACAGGGTCCTACTCTGGAAACACCATATATTTT.

The V and J genes are TRBV29-1 and TRBJ1-5; 9 bases line up with TRBD1. J lost 7 bases, V lost 6 bases, and 7 bases had no gene match. The CDR3 extends over 13 amino acids. Germline assignment: CDR1 SQVTM and CDR2 ANQGSEA. The CDR3 DNA sequence: TGCAGCGTAGGGACAGGGAACGGGCAGCCCCAGCATTTT. Its protein is CSVGTGNGQPQHF.

The J gene is TRBJ2-3, the V gene TRBV7-2, with D possibly TRBD1 on 5 matching bases. The CDR3 spans 15 residues. CDR1 is SGHTA and CDR2 is FQGNSA in the germline V gene. V was pared by 5 bases and J by 1 base, with 13 bases between. The CDR3 DNA follows: TGTGCCAGCAGCCCCGTTTTAGGGGGCACAGATACGCAGTATTTT. Residues: CASSPVLGGTDTQYF.

This chain uses TRBV28 with TRBJ2-7, with TRBD2 identical over 8 bases. Germline-derived CDR1 and CDR2 are MDHEN and SYDVKM. The CDR3 is 14 amino acids. V lost 4 bases to trimming and J lost 7 bases; unmatched junction nucleotides: 9. The CDR3 nucleotides read TGTGCCAGCAGTTCACCCGGGGGGGTTGGGGAGCAGTACTTC. This translates into CASSSPGGVGEQYF.